This T cell receptor beta chain was captured by sequencing in a study of cytomegalovirus exposure and HLA in healthy donors. General study points: Within an earlier analysis, most TCR beta V segments proved productive either about 87% or about 30% of the time. A likely sequencing artifact accounted for one observed cluster of highly shared sequence variants. A later examination showed that TCR association rates differed by HLA locus, with DRB1 most and HLA-C fewest.

Trimming shortened V by 6 bases and J by 3 bases, and 12 bases separated the two germline ends. Germline CDR1 reads SGHRS; CDR2 reads YFSETQ. The CDR3 is 13 residues long. PCR primers comprised 60 Vbeta and 13 Jbeta primers. TCRdb keeps only in-frame clones here, not all; method: immunoSEQ multiplex PCR. In the table there are about 160,000 clones, 60% to 85% of which are singletons. Concerning this clone itself: Its antigen is unidentified.

Material for sequencing was PBMCs. The rearrangement uses TRBV5-1 and TRBJ1-1; no firm D call. The clonotype originates from a man aged 25-45 years in good health and CMV-seropositive. In DNA form, the CDR3 reads TGCGCCAGCAAAAGCGGGGAGGACACTGAAGCTTTCTTT. Amino acid sequence: CASKSGEDTEAFF.